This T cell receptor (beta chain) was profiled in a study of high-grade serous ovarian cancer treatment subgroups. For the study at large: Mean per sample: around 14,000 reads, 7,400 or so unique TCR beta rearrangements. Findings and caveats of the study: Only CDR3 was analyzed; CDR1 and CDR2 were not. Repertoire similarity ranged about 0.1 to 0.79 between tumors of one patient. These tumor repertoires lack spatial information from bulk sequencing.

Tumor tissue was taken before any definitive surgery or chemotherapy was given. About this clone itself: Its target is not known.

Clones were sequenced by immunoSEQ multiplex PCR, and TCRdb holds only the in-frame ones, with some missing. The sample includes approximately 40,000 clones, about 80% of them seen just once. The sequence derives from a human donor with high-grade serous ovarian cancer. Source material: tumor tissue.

CDR3 protein: CASSPLEAGGETQYF. CDR3 nucleotides: TGTGCCAGCAGCCCCCTGGAGGCAGGAGGAGAGACCCAGTACTTC. V and J are TRBV7-7 and TRBJ2-5; D is possibly TRBD2 (5 bases). The V and J ends lost 5 bases and 4 bases respectively, with 17 bases between them. CDR1 is SSHAT, CDR2 FNYEAQ, per germline (reference sequence). The CDR3 contains 15 residues.